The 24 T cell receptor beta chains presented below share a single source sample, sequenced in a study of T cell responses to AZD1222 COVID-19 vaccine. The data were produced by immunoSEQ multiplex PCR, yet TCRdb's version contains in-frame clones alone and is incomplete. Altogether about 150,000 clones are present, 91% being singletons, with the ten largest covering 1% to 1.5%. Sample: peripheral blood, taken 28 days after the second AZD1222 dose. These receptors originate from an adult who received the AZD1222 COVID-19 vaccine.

For the CDR3, the DNA is TGTGCCAGCAGCTTGGTTGGAACTTGGTATTCCCAGTACTTC. Translated, it gives CASSLVGTWYSQYF. This rearrangement joins TRBV5-6 to TRBJ2-5; D gene ambiguous. Looked up from germline, CDR1 is SGHDT and CDR2 is YYEEEE. This CDR3 has 14 amino acids. V was shortened by 0 bases and J by 9 bases, with 15 bases between the two germline ends.

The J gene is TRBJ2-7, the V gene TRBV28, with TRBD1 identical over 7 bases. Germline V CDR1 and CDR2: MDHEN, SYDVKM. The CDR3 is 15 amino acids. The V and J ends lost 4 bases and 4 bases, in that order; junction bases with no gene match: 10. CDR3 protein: CASSSSDRVPYEQYF. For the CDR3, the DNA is TGTGCCAGCAGTTCCTCCGACAGGGTACCGTACGAGCAGTACTTC.

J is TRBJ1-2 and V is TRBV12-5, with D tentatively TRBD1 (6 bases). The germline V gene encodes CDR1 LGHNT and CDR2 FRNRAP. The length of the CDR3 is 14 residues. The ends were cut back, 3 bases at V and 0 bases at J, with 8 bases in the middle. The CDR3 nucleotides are TGTGCTAGTGGTTTAAGGGACACTAACTATGGCTACACCTTC. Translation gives CASGLRDTNYGYTF.

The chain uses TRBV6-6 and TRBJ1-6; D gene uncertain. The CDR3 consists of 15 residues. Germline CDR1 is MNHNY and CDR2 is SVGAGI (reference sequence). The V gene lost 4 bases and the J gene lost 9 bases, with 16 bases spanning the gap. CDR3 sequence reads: CASSSVVGSFSPLHF. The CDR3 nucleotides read TGTGCCAGCAGTTCCGTCGTAGGGAGCTTTTCACCCCTCCACTTT.

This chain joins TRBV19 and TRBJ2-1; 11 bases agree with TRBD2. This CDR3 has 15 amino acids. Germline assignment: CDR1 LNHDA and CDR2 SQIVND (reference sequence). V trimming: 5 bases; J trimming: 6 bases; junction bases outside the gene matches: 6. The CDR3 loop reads CASSVSGGAPNEQFF. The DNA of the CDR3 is TGTGCCAGTAGTGTTAGCGGGGGGGCCCCCAATGAGCAGTTCTTC.

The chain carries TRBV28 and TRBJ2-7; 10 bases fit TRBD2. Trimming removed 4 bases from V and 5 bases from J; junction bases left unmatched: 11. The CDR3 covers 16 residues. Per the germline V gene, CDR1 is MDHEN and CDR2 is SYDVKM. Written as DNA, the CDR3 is TGTGCCAGCAGTTCACCCCACCTAGCGGGAGCAGACGAGCAGTACTTC. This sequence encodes CASSSPHLAGADEQYF.

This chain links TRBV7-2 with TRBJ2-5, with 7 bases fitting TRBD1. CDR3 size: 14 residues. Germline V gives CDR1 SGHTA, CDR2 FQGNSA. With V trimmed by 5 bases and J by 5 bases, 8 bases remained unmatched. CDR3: CASSPAYRGETQYF. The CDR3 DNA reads TGTGCCAGCAGCCCCGCATACAGGGGTGAGACCCAGTACTTC.

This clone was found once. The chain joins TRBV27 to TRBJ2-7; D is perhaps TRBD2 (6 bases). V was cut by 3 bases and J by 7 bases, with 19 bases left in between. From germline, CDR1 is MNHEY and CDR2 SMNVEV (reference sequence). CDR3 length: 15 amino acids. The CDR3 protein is CASSLTGPPGVEQYF. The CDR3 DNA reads TGTGCCAGCAGTTTGACCGGACCCCCGGGGGTTGAGCAGTACTTC.

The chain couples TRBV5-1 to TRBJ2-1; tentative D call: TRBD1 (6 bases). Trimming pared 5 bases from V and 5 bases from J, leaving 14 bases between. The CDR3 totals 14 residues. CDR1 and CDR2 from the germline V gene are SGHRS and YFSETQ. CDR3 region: CASSPPGQDNEQFF. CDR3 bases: TGCGCCAGCAGTCCTCCGGGACAAGACAATGAGCAGTTCTTC.

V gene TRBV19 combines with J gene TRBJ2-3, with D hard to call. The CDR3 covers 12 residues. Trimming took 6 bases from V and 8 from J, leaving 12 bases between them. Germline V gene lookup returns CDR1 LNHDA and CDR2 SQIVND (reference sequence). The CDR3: CASRTPKGTQYF. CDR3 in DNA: TGTGCCAGTAGAACCCCGAAGGGTACGCAGTATTTT.

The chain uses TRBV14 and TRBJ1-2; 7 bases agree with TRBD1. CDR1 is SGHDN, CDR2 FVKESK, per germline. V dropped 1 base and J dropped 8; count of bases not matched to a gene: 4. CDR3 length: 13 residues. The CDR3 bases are TGTGCCAGCAGCCAAGCAGGGGGGGGCGGCTACACCTTC. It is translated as CASSQAGGGGYTF.

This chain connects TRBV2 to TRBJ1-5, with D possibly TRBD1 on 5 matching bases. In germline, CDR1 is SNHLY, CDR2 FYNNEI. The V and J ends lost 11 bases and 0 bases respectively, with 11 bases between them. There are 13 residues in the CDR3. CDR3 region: CAQGQGSNQPQHF. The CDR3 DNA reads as TGTGCCCAGGGCCAGGGTAGCAATCAGCCCCAGCATTTT.

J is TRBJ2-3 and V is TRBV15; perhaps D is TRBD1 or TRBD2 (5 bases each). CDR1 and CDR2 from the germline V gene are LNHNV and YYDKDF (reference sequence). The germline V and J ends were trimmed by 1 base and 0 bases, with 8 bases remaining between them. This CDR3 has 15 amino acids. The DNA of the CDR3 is TGTGCCACCAGCAGAGGGGGCGGGAGCACAGATACGCAGTATTTT. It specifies CATSRGGGSTDTQYF.

CDR3 sequence reads: CASSITGLTGELFF. The CDR3 DNA reads TGTGCCAGTAGTATAACAGGGCTTACCGGGGAGCTGTTTTTT. The genes are TRBV19 and TRBJ2-2; tentatively, D is TRBD1 (6 bases). CDR1 and CDR2 from the germline V gene are LNHDA and SQIVND (reference sequence). V shed 2 bases and J shed 5 bases, with 9 bases lying between them. This CDR3 contains 14 residues.

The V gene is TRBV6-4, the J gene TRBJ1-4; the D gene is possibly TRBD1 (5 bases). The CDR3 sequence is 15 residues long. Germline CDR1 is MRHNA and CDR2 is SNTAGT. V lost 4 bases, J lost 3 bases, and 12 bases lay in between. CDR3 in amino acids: CASSGGDSANEKLFF. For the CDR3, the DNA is TGTGCCAGCAGTGGAGGGGATAGCGCTAATGAAAAACTGTTTTTT.

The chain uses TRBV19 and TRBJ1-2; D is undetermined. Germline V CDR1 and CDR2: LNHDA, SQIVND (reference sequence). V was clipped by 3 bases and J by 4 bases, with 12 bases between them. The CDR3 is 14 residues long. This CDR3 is CASSILQSGYGYTF. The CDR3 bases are TGTGCCAGTAGTATTTTACAGTCTGGCTATGGCTACACCTTC.

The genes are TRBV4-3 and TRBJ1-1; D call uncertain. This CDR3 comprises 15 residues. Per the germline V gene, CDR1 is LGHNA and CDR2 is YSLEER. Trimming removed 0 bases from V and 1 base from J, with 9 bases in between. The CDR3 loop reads CASSQDFAGNTEAFF. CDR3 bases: TGCGCCAGCAGCCAAGATTTCGCCGGGAACACTGAAGCTTTCTTT.

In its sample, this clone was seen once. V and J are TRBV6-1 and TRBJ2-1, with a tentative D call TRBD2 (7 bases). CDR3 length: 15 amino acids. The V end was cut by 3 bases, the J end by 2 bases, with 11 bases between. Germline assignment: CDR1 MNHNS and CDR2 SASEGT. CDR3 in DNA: TGTGCCAGCAGTGAGATAGGGGGGGCCTACAATGAGCAGTTCTTC. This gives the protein CASSEIGGAYNEQFF.

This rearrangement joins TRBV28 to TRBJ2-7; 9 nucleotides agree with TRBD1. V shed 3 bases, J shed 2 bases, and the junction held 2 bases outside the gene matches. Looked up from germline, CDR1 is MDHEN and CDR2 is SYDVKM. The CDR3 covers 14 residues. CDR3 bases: TGTGCCAGCAGTTTGGACAGGGGAGCCTACGAGCAGTACTTC. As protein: CASSLDRGAYEQYF.

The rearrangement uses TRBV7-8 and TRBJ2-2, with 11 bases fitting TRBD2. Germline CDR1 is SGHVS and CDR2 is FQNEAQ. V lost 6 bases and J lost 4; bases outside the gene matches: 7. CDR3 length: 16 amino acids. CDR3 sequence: CASRIAGGATTGELFF. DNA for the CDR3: TGTGCCAGCAGGATAGCGGGAGGGGCGACCACCGGGGAGCTGTTTTTT.

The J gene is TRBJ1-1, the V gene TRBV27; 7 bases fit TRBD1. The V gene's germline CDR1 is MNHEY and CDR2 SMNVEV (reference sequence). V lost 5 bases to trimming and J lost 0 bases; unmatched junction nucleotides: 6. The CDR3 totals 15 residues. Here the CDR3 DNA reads TGTGCCAGCAGTCCGACGGGACAGATGAACACTGAAGCTTTCTTT. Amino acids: CASSPTGQMNTEAFF.

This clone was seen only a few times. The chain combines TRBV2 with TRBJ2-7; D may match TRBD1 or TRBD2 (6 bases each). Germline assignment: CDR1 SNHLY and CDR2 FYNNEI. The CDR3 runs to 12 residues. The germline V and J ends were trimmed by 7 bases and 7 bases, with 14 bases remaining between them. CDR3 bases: TGTGCCAGCACCTATAGGGGGAGGGAGCAGTACTTC. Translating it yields CASTYRGREQYF.

CDR3 nucleotide sequence: TGTGCCAGCAGCCCGGGACAGGGGGCAACAGAGACCCAGTACTTC. Its protein product is CASSPGQGATETQYF. V usage is TRBV2 and J usage is TRBJ2-5; TRBD1 matches at 12 bases. Germline-derived CDR1 and CDR2 are SNHLY and FYNNEI. The CDR3 spans 15 residues. V lost 6 bases to trimming and J lost 4 bases; unmatched junction nucleotides: 6.

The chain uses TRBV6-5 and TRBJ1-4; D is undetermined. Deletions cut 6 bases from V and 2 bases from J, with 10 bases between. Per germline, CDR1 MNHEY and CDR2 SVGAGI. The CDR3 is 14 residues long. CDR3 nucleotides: TGTGCCAGCAGCCGGACTCTCACTAATGAAAAACTGTTTTTT. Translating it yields CASSRTLTNEKLFF.